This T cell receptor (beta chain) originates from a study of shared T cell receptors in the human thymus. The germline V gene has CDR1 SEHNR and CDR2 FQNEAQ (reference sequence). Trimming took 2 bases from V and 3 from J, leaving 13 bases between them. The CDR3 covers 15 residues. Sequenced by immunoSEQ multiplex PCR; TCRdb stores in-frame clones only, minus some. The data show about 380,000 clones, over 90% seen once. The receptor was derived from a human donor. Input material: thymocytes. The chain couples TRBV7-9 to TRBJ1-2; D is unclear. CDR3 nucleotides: TGTGCCAGCAGCTTATCTGCAGGAGGTCACTATGGCTACACCTTC. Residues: CASSLSAGGHYGYTF.